The 25 T cell receptor beta chains presented below share a single source sample, sequenced in a study of blood T cell repertoires in COVID-19. TCRdb keeps only in-frame clones here, not all; method: immunoSEQ multiplex PCR. The sample consists of under 130,000 clones, 89% of them appearing once. Sequencing used peripheral blood. Receptor source: an elderly woman in a cohort sampled during active COVID-19.

The gene calls are TRBV7-6 and TRBJ1-3; D not resolved. With 2 bases removed from V and 2 bases from J, the gap between germline ends came to 13 bases. From germline, CDR1 is SGHVS and CDR2 FNYEAQ. CDR3 length: 16 amino acids. The CDR3 sequence is CASSLMIGRTGNTIYF. The CDR3 DNA reads TGTGCCAGCAGCTTAATGATTGGCCGAACTGGAAACACCATATATTTT.

The chain couples TRBV3-1 (or the pseudogene TRBV3-2) to TRBJ1-2, with D maybe TRBD1 (6 bases). Trimming took 4 bases from V and 5 from J, leaving 17 bases between them. CDR3 length: 15 residues. Germline assignment: CDR1 LGHDT and CDR2 YNNKEL (reference sequence). The CDR3 sequence is CASSLSLQGSYGYTF. CDR3 DNA: TGTGCCAGCAGCCTCAGCCTACAGGGTTCGTATGGCTACACCTTC.

The V gene is TRBV23-1, the J gene TRBJ2-1; 9 nucleotides align to TRBD1. TRBV23-1 is noted as an ORF with a role that remains uncertain. V gave up 0 bases and J gave up 0 bases; unmatched junction bases: 6. The CDR3 has 18 amino acids. CDR3 nucleotides: TGCGCCAGCAGTCAATCGGGACAGGGACTCCACTCCTACAATGAGCAGTTCTTC. Protein product: CASSQSGQGLHSYNEQFF.

J is TRBJ2-7 and V is TRBV28, with TRBD2 matching over 10 bases. The CDR3 spans 16 residues. V gave up 6 bases and J gave up 3 bases; unmatched junction bases: 11. CDR1 MDHEN and CDR2 SYDVKM come from the germline V gene. The CDR3 loop is CASSLMLLAGFYEQYF. In DNA, the CDR3 is TGTGCCAGCAGCTTGATGTTACTAGCGGGATTCTACGAGCAGTACTTC.

The rearrangement links TRBV29-1 to TRBJ2-5; possibly TRBD2 for D (6 bases). The CDR3 is 12 residues long. The V gene lost 4 bases and the J gene lost 5 bases, with 11 bases spanning the gap. Germline CDR1 SQVTM, CDR2 ANQGSEA. The CDR3 sequence is CSVVRAGETQYF. The CDR3 coding sequence is TGCAGCGTTGTCAGGGCGGGGGAGACCCAGTACTTC.

This rearrangement joins TRBV6-1 to TRBJ2-7; a possible D gene is TRBD1 (5 bases). V lost 2 bases and J lost 3, with 20 bases in between. The V gene's germline CDR1 is MNHNS and CDR2 SASEGT. The CDR3 consists of 17 residues. In DNA form, the CDR3 reads TGTGCCAGCAGTGAATCCCGTCGAGCCAGGGCGCGCTACGAGCAGTACTTC. The encoded protein is CASSESRRARARYEQYF.

This chain links TRBV7-9 with TRBJ1-6, with D perhaps TRBD1 (6 bases). V was pared by 6 bases and J by 15 bases, with 18 bases between. CDR1 is SEHNR and CDR2 is FQNEAQ in the germline V gene (reference sequence). The CDR3 totals 13 residues. CDR3 coding DNA: TGTGCCAGCAGGACTCAGACAGGTTCAGTCCTCCACTTT. Translated, it gives CASRTQTGSVLHF.

V usage is TRBV5-1 and J usage is TRBJ2-7, with a tentative D call TRBD1 (6 bases). CDR3 length equals 13 residues. Trimming took off 6 bases at V and 0 bases at J, with 10 bases between the two ends. Per the germline V gene, CDR1 is SGHRS and CDR2 is YFSETQ. CDR3 amino acids: CASTRDNSYEQYF. The DNA for the CDR3 is TGCGCCAGCACACGGGACAACTCCTACGAGCAGTACTTC.

The CDR3 reads CSALDGGDGELFF. CDR3 in DNA: TGCAGCGCCCTGGACGGGGGTGACGGGGAGCTGTTTTTT. The chain combines TRBV29-1 with TRBJ2-2, with D maybe TRBD2 (6 bases). CDR3 length: 13 residues. With 7 bases removed from V and 7 bases from J, the gap between germline ends came to 16 bases. Germline CDR1 and CDR2: SQVTM and ANQGSEA.

The rearrangement uses TRBV10-1 and TRBJ2-7, with TRBD1 as a possible D gene (5 bases). Germline lookup yields CDR1 WNHNN and CDR2 SYGVQD (reference sequence). The germline V and J ends were trimmed by 3 bases and 4 bases, with 10 bases remaining between them. The CDR3 extends over 13 amino acids. CDR3 DNA: TGCGCCAGCAGTGATGGGCAGGGATACGAGCAGTACTTC. Residues: CASSDGQGYEQYF.

The CDR3 region is CATPDIVPRDNLVRQETQYF. CDR3 DNA: TGTGCCACCCCAGACATCGTACCCCGGGACAACTTGGTCCGTCAAGAGACCCAGTACTTC. The chain carries TRBV24-1 and TRBJ2-5, with a tentative D call TRBD1 (6 bases). The CDR3 has 20 residues. Germline V gene sequence: CDR1 KGHDR, CDR2 SFDVKD. Trimming cost V 9 bases and J 2 bases, with 33 bases left between them.

The rearrangement joins TRBV5-6 to TRBJ2-7; D possibly corresponds to TRBD1 (5 bases). This CDR3 contains 13 residues. The ends were cut back, 3 bases at V and 6 bases at J, with 13 bases in the middle. Per germline, CDR1 SGHDT and CDR2 YYEEEE. CDR3 DNA sequence: TGTGCCAGCAGCTCTGGACATTACCGCGAGCAGTACTTC. Its protein is CASSSGHYREQYF.

V and J are TRBV28 and TRBJ1-4; perhaps TRBD1 as D (5 bases). The CDR3 totals 17 residues. V dropped 8 bases and J dropped 3 bases, with 22 bases sitting between them. In germline, CDR1 is MDHEN, CDR2 SYDVKM. CDR3 coding DNA: TGTGCCAGCGAGGGTATTGGCGCGGGGCAGGCTAATGAAAAACTGTTTTTT. Amino acids: CASEGIGAGQANEKLFF.

V usage is TRBV6-6 and J usage is TRBJ1-5; 11 bases line up with TRBD1. From germline, CDR1 is MNHNY and CDR2 SVGAGI (reference sequence). The CDR3 is 13 residues long. Trimming at V came to 8 bases and at J to 6 bases, leaving 3 bases not matched to a gene. CDR3 DNA: TGTGCCAGCCTCGGACAGGGGGCTCAGCCCCAGCATTTT. This encodes CASLGQGAQPQHF.

This chain's CDR3 is CATSGGQGTGNTIYF. The CDR3 coding sequence is TGTGCCACCAGCGGGGGACAGGGGACTGGAAACACCATATATTTT. This rearrangement joins TRBV15 to TRBJ1-3, with TRBD1 matching 10 bases. Germline CDR1 is LNHNV and CDR2 is YYDKDF (reference sequence). V lost 5 bases to trimming and J lost 2 bases; unmatched junction nucleotides: 3. The CDR3 consists of 15 residues.

This clone was seen once. The J gene is TRBJ2-7, the V gene TRBV6-5, with a tentative D call TRBD2 (6 bases). Trimming pared 6 bases from V and 7 bases from J, leaving 22 bases between. The CDR3 is 15 amino acids. The germline CDR1 and CDR2 sequences are MNHEY and SVGAGI. This chain's CDR3 is CASRRGEPLPGEQYF. The DNA of the CDR3 is TGTGCCAGCAGGCGGGGTGAACCTCTCCCGGGGGAGCAGTACTTC.

The chain carries TRBV9 and TRBJ1-6, with D maybe TRBD1 (6 bases). Per the germline V gene, CDR1 is SGDLS and CDR2 is YYNGEE. Trimming took 0 bases from V and 7 from J, leaving 8 bases between them. CDR3 length: 14 residues. CDR3 region: CASSVDQGNSPLHF. In nucleotides, the CDR3 is TGTGCCAGCAGCGTAGATCAGGGGAATTCACCCCTCCACTTT.

This rearrangement joins TRBV24-1 to TRBJ1-1; 8 bases agree with TRBD1. The CDR3 loop spans 14 amino acids. Germline V gene lookup returns CDR1 KGHDR and CDR2 SFDVKD. The V gene end was trimmed by 5 bases and the J gene end by 1 base; junction bases not matched to a gene: 2. In DNA, the CDR3 is TGTGCCACCAGTGCCGGGACAGGGAACACTGAAGCTTTCTTT. It translates to CATSAGTGNTEAFF.

This CDR3 is CASSAGTGGSGANVLTF. CDR3 coding DNA: TGTGCCAGCAGCGCCGGGACAGGGGGATCTGGGGCCAACGTCCTGACTTTC. The V gene is TRBV6-4, the J gene TRBJ2-6; TRBD1 matches 11 bases. Trimming took 6 bases from V and 1 from J; bases not matched to a gene: 5. Looked up from germline, CDR1 is MRHNA and CDR2 is SNTAGT. This CDR3 has 17 amino acids.

The J gene is TRBJ2-7, the V gene TRBV6-5; TRBD1 is a possible D gene (6 bases). The CDR3 sequence is 14 residues long. V lost 6 bases, J lost 0 bases, and 12 bases lay in between. Germline-derived CDR1 and CDR2 are MNHEY and SVGAGI. CDR3 in DNA: TGTGCCAGCAGCTCACAGGGCTACTCCTACGAGCAGTACTTC. Amino acid sequence: CASSSQGYSYEQYF.

This clone came up a few times. V and J are TRBV19 and TRBJ2-3; 10 nucleotides line up with TRBD1. CDR3 length: 14 amino acids. V lost 6 bases, J lost 6 bases, and 6 bases stayed unmatched. In germline, CDR1 is LNHDA, CDR2 SQIVND (reference sequence). In DNA form, the CDR3 reads TGTGCCAGTAGAGACAGGGGGCGGGTGGATACGCAGTATTTT. Amino acid sequence: CASRDRGRVDTQYF.

The genes are TRBV24-1 and TRBJ2-2; D remains unclear. Germline V gene lookup returns CDR1 KGHDR and CDR2 SFDVKD. V lost 1 base and J lost 5, with 7 bases in between. The CDR3 loop spans 14 amino acids. CDR3 in amino acids: CATSDFPSTGELFF. The DNA of the CDR3 is TGTGCCACCAGTGATTTCCCCTCTACCGGGGAGCTGTTTTTT.

This sequence joins TRBV2 and TRBJ1-3; D is ambiguous. The V end was cut by 4 bases, the J end by 0 bases, with 4 bases between. CDR1 and CDR2 from the germline V gene are SNHLY and FYNNEI. This CDR3 is 13 amino acids long. CDR3 protein: CASSAVSGNTIYF. The CDR3, as DNA: TGTGCCAGCAGTGCCGTCTCTGGAAACACCATATATTTT.

In nucleotides, the CDR3 is TGTGCCAGCAGCCGGGGAGGGACAGGGGGTTACCAGCCCCAGCATTTT. It specifies CASSRGGTGGYQPQHF. V and J are TRBV5-6 and TRBJ1-5, with TRBD1 matching 11 bases. Trimming at V came to 4 bases and at J to 7 bases, leaving 10 bases not matched to a gene. The CDR3 spans 16 residues. Germline V gene sequence: CDR1 SGHDT, CDR2 YYEEEE.

V gene TRBV3-1 (or the pseudogene TRBV3-2) combines with J gene TRBJ2-1, with 7 bases that match TRBD1. The J segment lost 0 bases and the V segment lost 1 base, leaving 12 bases of the junction unmatched. The CDR3 is 19 amino acids. Per the germline V gene, CDR1 is LGHDT and CDR2 is YNNKEL (reference sequence). CDR3 sequence: CASSQGSTGTISSYNEQFF. The CDR3 DNA reads TGTGCCAGCAGCCAAGGGTCGACAGGGACAATAAGCTCCTACAATGAGCAGTTCTTC.